The table lists the clone carrying this T cell receptor beta chain with a few counts. Its antigen is unknown. This entry is derived from a study of post-analysis software for immune sequencing data. Study details: Some patients lacked subtype; others had relapsing-remitting, secondary progressive or progressive-relapsing disease. Notes on the study in general: By F measure, strong co-clustering occurred among samples prepared in the same batch. Multiple sclerosis patients showed significantly lower normalized Chao1 diversity than controls did. Relative to controls, patients had 4 or 5 TRBV segments at higher frequency, with TRBV5-6, TRBV5-1 and TRBV20-1 among these.

TCR beta cDNA libraries had unique molecular identifiers. In TCRdb, the PCR reads were re-called with MiXCR into one record per CDR3 protein. The sample contains some 260,000 distinct CDR3 sequences, 35% to 40% of which appear only once. Germline-derived CDR1 and CDR2 are MNHEY and SVGEGT. V was pared by 6 bases and J by 3 bases, with 17 bases between. The CDR3 extends over 15 amino acids. This receptor was taken from a girl aged 5-17 years with multiple sclerosis. Material for sequencing was blood. The chain has TRBV6-2 or TRBV6-3 and TRBJ1-1; D is uncertain. The CDR3 loop reads CASSLGRQLYTEAFF. Written as DNA, the CDR3 is TGTGCCAGCAGCCTTGGGCGGCAGCTTTACACTGAAGCTTTCTTT.